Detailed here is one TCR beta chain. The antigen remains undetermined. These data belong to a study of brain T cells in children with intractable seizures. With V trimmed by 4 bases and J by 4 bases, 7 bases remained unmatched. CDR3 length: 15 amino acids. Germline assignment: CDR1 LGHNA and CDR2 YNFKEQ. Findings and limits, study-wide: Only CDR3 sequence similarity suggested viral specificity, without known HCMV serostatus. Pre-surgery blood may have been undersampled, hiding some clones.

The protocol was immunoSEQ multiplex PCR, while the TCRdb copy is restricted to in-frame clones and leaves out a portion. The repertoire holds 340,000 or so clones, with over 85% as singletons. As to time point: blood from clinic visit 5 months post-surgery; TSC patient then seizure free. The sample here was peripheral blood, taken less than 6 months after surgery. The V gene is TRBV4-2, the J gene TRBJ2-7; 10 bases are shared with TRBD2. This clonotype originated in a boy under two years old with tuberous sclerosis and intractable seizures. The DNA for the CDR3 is TGTGCCAGCAGCCCTAAGCGGGGGGGCCTGTACGAGCAGTACTTC. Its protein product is CASSPKRGGLYEQYF.